A single sample is the source of the 5 T cell receptor beta chains below, sequenced in a study of regulatory T cells in long-lasting Graves disease. iRepertoire HTBI primers and Arm-PCR of CDR3 regions built TCR beta libraries. Each CDR3 protein is one row after TCRdb ran MiXCR on the multiplex PCR reads. The sample includes 200,000 to 250,000 distinct CDR3 sequences, about 16% of them seen just once. The time point here: newly diagnosed GD, antithyroid drugs for less than 3 months. RNA extracted from PBMCs served as the sequencing template. Sequenced material: peripheral blood mononuclear cells (PBMCs), taken at new diagnosis, from a patient treated with antithyroid drugs. The receptors originated from a female donor with Graves disease.

This clonotype was recorded at least ten times. The chain has TRBV3-1 and TRBJ1-2; 9 positions match TRBD1. The ends lost 4 bases at V and 7 bases at J; junction bases unmatched: 7. The CDR3 length is 14 residues. Germline V CDR1 and CDR2: LGHDT, YNNKEL (reference sequence). The CDR3 loop is CASSRQGQGVGYTF. CDR3 nucleotide sequence: TGTGCCAGCAGCCGACAGGGACAGGGAGTTGGCTACACCTTC. Full variable domain (outside the CDR3, taken from reference TRBV3-1 and TRBJ1-2): DTAVSQTPKYLVTQMGNDKSIKCEQNLGHDTMYWYKQDSKKFLKIMFSYNNKELIINETVPNRFSPKSPDKAHLNLHINSLELGDSAVYFCASSRQGQGVGYTFGSGTRLTVV.

There are many counts of this clonotype. The chain uses TRBV19 and TRBJ2-7; 12 bases are shared with TRBD2. V trimming: 5 bases; J trimming: 3 bases; junction bases outside the gene matches: 8. CDR1 LNHDA and CDR2 SQIVND come from the germline V gene (reference sequence). This CDR3 comprises 16 residues. The CDR3 DNA sequence: TGTGCCAGTAGTGGTCCGGGACTAGCGGGTGGCTACGAGCAGTACTTC. This gives the protein CASSGPGLAGGYEQYF.

V gene TRBV10-3 combines with J gene TRBJ1-5, with 7 bases fitting TRBD1. After removal of 2 bases from V and 4 bases from J, the junction contained 5 bases not matched to a gene. The CDR3 covers 15 residues. Germline CDR1 reads ENHRY; CDR2 reads SYGVKD. The CDR3 nucleotides are TGTGCCATCAGTGAGAGGACAGGATTAAATCAGCCCCAGCATTTT. It specifies CAISERTGLNQPQHF.

With respect to this clonotype: This may stem from a read error, because a much larger clone lies one nucleotide away. CDR3: CASSREATDNTEAFF. The CDR3 region has the DNA TGTGCCAGCAGCCGTGAGGCGACAGACAACACTGAAGCTTTCTTT. The chain couples TRBV5-4 to TRBJ1-1, with TRBD1 as a possible D gene (5 bases). This CDR3 is built from 15 residues. V lost 4 bases and J 2 bases, leaving 15 bases between the germline ends. Germline loops: CDR1 SGHNT, CDR2 YYREEE (reference sequence). The whole variable domain, filled in from reference TRBV5-4 and TRBJ1-1, reads ETGVTQSPTHLIKTRGQQVTLRCSSQSGHNTVSWYQQALGQGPQFIFQYYREEENGRGNFPPRFSGLQFPNYSSELNVNALELDDSALYLCASSREATDNTEAFFGQGTRLTVV.

V and J are TRBV20-1 and TRBJ2-7; 9 bases map to TRBD2. Trimming at V came to 3 bases and at J to 7 bases, leaving 7 bases not matched to a gene. The CDR3 covers 13 residues. Germline loops: CDR1 DFQATT, CDR2 SNEGSKA (reference sequence). In DNA, the CDR3 is TGCAGTGCTAGTCGGCGGGAGGGGGGGGAGCAGTACTTC. The encoded protein is CSASRREGGEQYF.